This entry features one T cell receptor (beta chain) sequence. V was trimmed by 7 bases and J by 5 bases, leaving 17 bases between them. The CDR3 totals 15 residues. Germline values: CDR1 MNHEY, CDR2 SMNVEV (reference sequence). The sample is drawn from a study of control samples from healthy donors and cancer patients. Sequenced by immunoSEQ multiplex PCR; TCRdb stores in-frame clones only, minus some. The sample has more than 90,000 clones, about 89% seen once. The rearrangement uses TRBV27 and TRBJ2-2; perhaps TRBD1 as D (6 bases). This clonotype was obtained from a man younger than 45 in good health. Sequencing input: blood. The CDR3 coding sequence is TGTGCCAGCATGCTTTCAGGGACAAGAACCGGGGAGCTGTTTTTT. This translates into CASMLSGTRTGELFF.